These 19 T cell receptor beta chains came from one sample sequenced in a study of cytomegalovirus exposure and HLA in healthy donors. The PCR used 60 Vbeta and 13 Jbeta primers. The assay was immunoSEQ multiplex PCR, and TCRdb's table has in-frame clones only and misses some. The sample holds 110,000 to 150,000 clones, 73% seen once. Sequencing was done on a sample of PBMCs. The receptors were gathered from a human donor in good health.

The V and J genes are TRBV29-1 and TRBJ2-3, with TRBD1 as a possible D gene (6 bases). CDR3 length: 14 amino acids. Germline assignment: CDR1 SQVTM and CDR2 ANQGSEA. Trimming removed 7 bases from V and 0 bases from J, with 14 bases in between. For the CDR3, the DNA is TGCAGCGAATCACCTACAGGGAGCACAGATACGCAGTATTTT. This gives the protein CSESPTGSTDTQYF.

This rearrangement joins TRBV30 to TRBJ2-3; 8 bases fit TRBD2. The germline gives CDR1 GTSNPN, CDR2 SVGIG (reference sequence). This CDR3 spans 16 amino acids. With 4 bases clipped from V and 0 bases from J, the junction kept 9 bases outside the gene matches. CDR3 region: CAWIQRERASTDTQYF. CDR3 DNA: TGTGCCTGGATCCAGCGGGAGAGAGCTAGCACAGATACGCAGTATTTT.

The V call is TRBV2, the J call TRBJ2-5; 8 bases fit TRBD2. J gave up 6 bases and V 4 bases, and 7 bases lay outside the gene matches. The germline V gene has CDR1 SNHLY and CDR2 FYNNEI. The CDR3 has 14 amino acids. Here the CDR3 reads CASSGDTGGQTQYF. The DNA for the CDR3 is TGTGCCAGCAGTGGAGATACGGGAGGGCAGACCCAGTACTTC.

The chain couples TRBV5-1 to TRBJ1-2; 9 bases fit TRBD1. After removal of 4 bases from V and 2 bases from J, the junction contained 6 bases not matched to a gene. The CDR3 spans 15 residues. From germline, CDR1 is SGHRS and CDR2 YFSETQ. CDR3 sequence: CASSVDGQGNYGYTF. In nucleotides, the CDR3 is TGCGCCAGCAGCGTAGACGGACAGGGGAACTATGGCTACACCTTC.

This clone appeared a few times. CDR3 in DNA: TGCGCCAGCAGCTTAGGGACTAGCGGAAACTACGAGCAGTACTTC. As protein: CASSLGTSGNYEQYF. The V gene is TRBV5-1, the J gene TRBJ2-7, with TRBD2 identical over 11 bases. Germline lookup yields CDR1 SGHRS and CDR2 YFSETQ. The CDR3 is made up of 15 amino acids. V lost 2 bases, J lost 3 bases, and 4 bases stayed unmatched.

The rearrangement uses TRBV11-2 and TRBJ1-1, with 8 bases matching TRBD1. The V gene end was trimmed by 6 bases and the J gene end by 11 bases; junction bases not matched to a gene: 14. Germline assignment: CDR1 SGHAT and CDR2 FQNNGV. The CDR3 sequence is 14 residues long. CDR3 region: CASSTNHRGKGAFF. Written as DNA, the CDR3 is TGTGCCAGCAGTACCAATCACAGGGGGAAAGGGGCTTTCTTT.

This rearrangement joins TRBV5-1 to TRBJ2-1; TRBD2 agrees at 10 bases. V shed 5 bases and J 0 bases; nucleotides not matched to a gene: 5. Germline CDR1 SGHRS, CDR2 YFSETQ. This CDR3 region has 16 residues. For the CDR3, the DNA is TGCGCCAGCAGTCGGACTAGCGGTATCTCCTACAATGAGCAGTTCTTC. Translating it yields CASSRTSGISYNEQFF.

This clone was counted once. The CDR3 sequence: CASSADGQTYGYTF. CDR3 nucleotide sequence: TGTGCCAGCAGCGCGGACGGACAGACCTATGGCTACACCTTC. This chain connects TRBV9 to TRBJ1-2; tentative D call: TRBD1 (6 bases). This CDR3 has 14 amino acids. Germline assignment: CDR1 SGDLS and CDR2 YYNGEE. V dropped 3 bases and J dropped 4 bases, with 13 bases sitting between them.

The chain uses TRBV5-4 and TRBJ1-1; possibly TRBD1 for D (6 bases). CDR1 and CDR2 from the germline V gene are SGHNT and YYREEE (reference sequence). The CDR3 has 14 amino acids. Between the trimmed V and J ends, which lost 0 bases and 7 bases, there was a span of 13 bases. This CDR3 reads CASSLGTELIEAFF. The CDR3 region has the DNA TGTGCCAGCAGCTTGGGGACAGAATTGATTGAAGCTTTCTTT. Combining the CDR3 with reference TRBV5-4 and TRBJ1-1 gives the whole variable domain ETGVTQSPTHLIKTRGQQVTLRCSSQSGHNTVSWYQQALGQGPQFIFQYYREEENGRGNFPPRFSGLQFPNYSSELNVNALELDDSALYLCASSLGTELIEAFFGQGTRLTVV.

Only one count was recorded for this clone. This chain uses TRBV7-8 with TRBJ2-7, with a weak D call TRBD1 (6 bases). Trimming removed 5 bases from V and 5 bases from J, with 13 bases in between. Germline V CDR1 and CDR2: SGHVS, FQNEAQ. The CDR3 runs 13 residues. The CDR3 loop is CASSQRDNHEQYF. CDR3 DNA sequence: TGTGCCAGCAGCCAACGGGACAATCACGAGCAGTACTTC. The entire variable domain, with the rest obtained from reference TRBV7-8 and TRBJ2-7, is as follows: GAGVSQSPRYKVAKRGQDVALRCDPISGHVSLFWYQQALGQGPEFLTYFQNEAQLDKSGLPSDRFFAERPEGSVSTLKIQRTQQEDSAVYLCASSQRDNHEQYFGPGTRLTVT.

The CDR3: CASSQDWAGGEQYF. In DNA form, the CDR3 reads TGTGCCAGCAGCCAAGATTGGGCGGGGGGCGAGCAGTACTTC. The V call is TRBV4-2, the J call TRBJ2-7, with 8 bases lining up with TRBD2. Per the germline V gene, CDR1 is LGHNA and CDR2 is YNFKEQ. The CDR3 sequence is 14 residues long. The J segment lost 6 bases and the V segment lost 0 bases, leaving 4 bases of the junction unmatched.

Comment on this clone: The junction differs from germline at one of its ends, possibly a read error. The genes are TRBV7-9 and TRBJ1-1; tentatively, D is TRBD1 (5 bases). The CDR3 length is 14 residues. Germline values: CDR1 SEHNR, CDR2 FQNEAQ (reference sequence). The chain's CDR3 is CSSSQLIPAGFTFF. The CDR3 nucleotides are TGTTCCAGCAGCCAACTGATACCAGCAGGGTTCACTTTCTTT.

The V and J genes are TRBV28 and TRBJ2-5; D may be TRBD1 (5 bases). CDR1 and CDR2 from the germline V gene are MDHEN and SYDVKM. This CDR3 comprises 14 residues. V was shortened by 1 base and J by 1 base, with 7 bases between the two germline ends. CDR3 coding DNA: TGTGCCAGCAGTTTATTGACAGCCCAAGAGACCCAGTACTTC. It yields the protein CASSLLTAQETQYF.

V usage is TRBV10-3 and J usage is TRBJ2-1; 11 bases agree with TRBD2. The junction had 9 bases not matched to a gene; V was cut back by 1 base and J by 4 bases. The length of the CDR3 is 18 residues. CDR1 is ENHRY and CDR2 is SYGVKD in the germline V gene. DNA of the CDR3: TGTGCCATCAGTGAGTTATTAGTAGGACTAGCGGGTTACAATGAGCAGTTCTTC. Amino acid sequence: CAISELLVGLAGYNEQFF.

V is TRBV7-9 and J is TRBJ2-7, with no clear D. The germline V and J ends were trimmed by 2 bases and 1 base, with 6 bases remaining between them. This CDR3 is built from 13 residues. CDR1 and CDR2 (germline): SEHNR, FQNEAQ (reference sequence). CDR3 DNA sequence: TGTGCCAGCAGCTTAACACAATCCTACGAGCAGTACTTC. Translation gives CASSLTQSYEQYF. Based on the CDR3 plus reference TRBV7-9 and TRBJ2-7, the full variable domain is DTGVSQNPRHKITKRGQNVTFRCDPISEHNRLYWYRQTLGQGPEFLTYFQNEAQLEKSRLLSDRFSAERPKGSFSTLEIQRTEQGDSAMYLCASSLTQSYEQYFGPGTRLTVT.

The CDR3 region has the DNA TGTGCCAGCAGCCTTGGACAGGGGGAGGTCTATGGCTACACCTTC. It specifies CASSLGQGEVYGYTF. The rearrangement uses TRBV5-6 and TRBJ1-2; 10 bases are shared with TRBD1. This CDR3 has 15 residues. Germline V gene data show CDR1 as SGHDT and CDR2 as YYEEEE. Germline trimming cut 4 bases from V and 4 bases from J; bases unmatched to any gene: 7.

CDR3 DNA: TGTGCCAGCACCCTGTCACAGGGAAGGAATTCACCCCTCCACTTT. Translated, it gives CASTLSQGRNSPLHF. The rearrangement links TRBV28 to TRBJ1-6, with D possibly TRBD1 on 6 matching bases. The V gene lost 7 bases and the J gene lost 7 bases, with 17 bases spanning the gap. The CDR3 has 15 amino acids. Germline V gene data show CDR1 as MDHEN and CDR2 as SYDVKM.

This chain connects TRBV7-9 to TRBJ1-3; D gene ambiguous. CDR3 length: 12 residues. Germline V CDR1 and CDR2: SEHNR, FQNEAQ (reference sequence). Trimming shortened V by 3 bases and J by 6 bases, and 6 bases separated the two germline ends. The CDR3 region has the DNA TGTGCCAGCAGCTTTGGGCCAAACACCATATATTTT. Protein product: CASSFGPNTIYF.

The chain uses TRBV9 and TRBJ2-7; maybe TRBD2 (6 bases). CDR3 length: 14 residues. Germline CDR1 is SGDLS and CDR2 is YYNGEE. V was shortened by 2 bases and J by 3 bases, with 12 bases between the two germline ends. As DNA, the CDR3 is TGTGCCAGCAGCGTGGGGGGTCTTGGCTACGAGCAGTACTTC. This encodes CASSVGGLGYEQYF. Filled out from reference TRBV9 and TRBJ2-7, the complete variable domain reads DSGVTQTPKHLITATGQRVTLRCSPRSGDLSVYWYQQSLDQGLQFLIQYYNGEERAKGNILERFSAQQFPDLHSELNLSSLELGDSALYFCASSVGGLGYEQYFGPGTRLTVT.